This T cell receptor beta chain is drawn from a study of shared clonotypes between healthy human individuals (dated by TCRdb to 2018 to 2020). At the level of the whole study: The cohort included a few men and a couple of women between 18 and 49 years of age. For each donor, CD4 naive and CD4 memory were each run on three plates, CD8 naive on two plates, and CD8 memory on one plate. To estimate repertoire size and how much clonotype sharing occurs between individuals, the study deeply sequenced the blood TCR repertoires of 5 or 6 healthy adults. To increase sequencing depth and limit assay-specific biases, different laboratories used diverse techniques to prepare libraries and sequence TCR repertoires. Per donor, leukapheresis produced somewhere between about 0.94 and 9.5 billion PBMCs.

The junction carries 13 bases between V and J, which are trimmed by 1 base and 0 bases respectively. The CDR3 holds 17 amino acids from the cysteine to the phenylalanine. The kept DNA is CDR3 alone, 51 bases in frame from the first base. CDR1 and CDR2 (SEHNR, FQNEAQ) derive from the germline V gene (reference sequence). Donors were healthy HIV-negative adults with no recently reported acute infections or vaccinations. Only Caucasian adults living in Nashville, Tennessee, USA were represented among the donors. CD4+ T cells were enriched through magnetic negative selection, after which naive cells were positively selected on CD45RA and the remaining negative fraction served as the memory subset. Blood was collected by leukapheresis, and PBMCs were isolated by Ficoll-Histopaque density gradient centrifugation and then cryopreserved in liquid nitrogen vapor phase. Purity and quantity of every magnetically sorted T cell population were checked by analytical flow cytometry. Each sorted fraction had its genomic DNA isolated and then quantified by UV absorbance on a Nanodrop 2000c.

Beyond this particular receptor, the publication reports: Pairwise subsampling led to the expectation that sequencing depth would affect the degree of clonotype sharing among donors. Because the study included only a small number of donors, the genetic and exposure-history diversity represented was limited. Sharing across several donors was observed for about 5% of naive CD4, less than 4% of naive CD8, 2% to 2.5% of memory CD4, and around 0.4% of memory CD8 clonotypes. Sampling was limited to blood, and TCR repertoires in tissue likely differ from TCR repertoires in blood. Rarefaction of sorted-subset datasets indicated incomplete sequencing despite the large sequencing depth. Naive subsets generally had larger estimated clonotype richness than memory subsets did. Compared with non-shared clonotypes, the clonotypes found in all four sorted-subset donors had higher generation probabilities.

Concerning this clone: Its cognate antigen has yet to be identified. There are no base qualities to consult, and no much larger clone falls within one base.

TCR CDR3 regions were amplified from genomic DNA by multiplex PCR using the deep immunoSEQ assay. Extracted genomic DNA from each cell subset was distributed evenly across all wells of several immunoSEQ 96-well plates, and each plate was treated as a replicate. For sorted subsets, about 200 ng genomic DNA, equal to 30,000 or so T cell genomes, was loaded into each replicate PCR. Purified libraries were measured with a Qubit 3.0 fluorometer, size-checked on a Bioanalyzer 2100, and measured again with the KAPA Library Quantification kit. Every immunoSEQ 96-well plate was sequenced on a dedicated single-read 150-cycle Illumina NextSeq 550 flow cell. In the paper's pipeline: The immunoSEQ output contained only junctional sequences without quality scores, so filtering could not match that applied to full-length reads. Sequences were annotated with PyIR, a Python wrapper for IgBLAST v1.9, using IMGT germline references to assign V/J genes and CDR3. Reads with weak V/J assignments (E-value above 1e-6), missing CDR3, stop codons, out-of-frame junctions, or ambiguous translated residues were removed. V3J clonotypes were defined as sequences sharing an identical inferred V gene, J gene, and CDR3 amino acid sequence. Percentage overlap between repertoires was calculated by dividing the number of shared unique clonotypes by the size of the smaller repertoire. Repertoire richness was assessed with RTK rarefaction, the Chao1 estimator, and Recon v2.1 estimates of unobserved clonotypes. Generation probabilities for all TCRbeta clonotypes obtained by the gDNA method from a handful of donors were computed using OLGA. What TCRdb holds here is the immuneACCESS table cut down to in-frame rearrangements. Part of the clones is not present; checked against another copy, under half of the missing clones reflect an unresolved V gene, and the others are unexplained. That table is the source of V, J and clone size, and D and trimming were worked out from the DNA. A total of about 1.5 million clones appear in this sample, approximately 98% of them only once. The ten most abundant clones make up about 0.45% of the sample.

The sequence was collected from a young man in good health. The sample comprised naive CD4+ T cells sorted from blood. In light of the paper, this sample's cell subset or site label describes: CD45RA+ positively selected. The chain links TRBV7-9 with TRBJ2-1; TRBD2 is possibly the D segment (6 matching bases). The CDR3 reads CASSLGGVSISYNEQFF. The nucleotide sequence reads TGTGCCAGCAGCTTAGGCGGGGTCAGTATCTCCTACAATGAGCAGTTCTTC.